The 8 T cell receptor beta chains listed next were all sequenced from one sample in a study of shared clonotypes between healthy human individuals. Clones were read by immunoSEQ multiplex PCR, and TCRdb kept only the in-frame ones, dropping some. The sample lists 300,000 to 400,000 clones; around 79% were seen once. Input material: memory CD4+ T cells sorted from blood. Documented subset: CD45RA-negative fraction. Source of these receptors: a man in his thirties or forties in good health.

The gene calls are TRBV2 and TRBJ1-2; 7 bases fit TRBD1. With 2 bases clipped from V and 6 bases from J, the junction kept 0 bases outside the gene matches. The CDR3 has 12 residues. Germline loops: CDR1 SNHLY, CDR2 FYNNEI. The CDR3 is CASSETGDGYTF. The CDR3 nucleotides read TGTGCCAGCAGTGAAACAGGGGATGGCTACACCTTC.

CDR3 sequence (DNA): TGTGCCAGCAGCCAACCGGGACTAGCGGGCTACGAGCAGTACTTC. Translating it yields CASSQPGLAGYEQYF. The V gene is TRBV14, the J gene TRBJ2-7, with TRBD2 identical over 12 bases. Germline CDR1 is SGHDN and CDR2 is FVKESK. The junction had 2 bases not matched to a gene; V was cut back by 2 bases and J by 3 bases. The CDR3 extends over 15 amino acids.

This sequence joins TRBV5-1 and TRBJ1-4; TRBD1 matches 10 bases. J gave up 6 bases and V 2 bases, and 1 base lay outside the gene matches. The CDR3 covers 14 residues. Germline V gene lookup returns CDR1 SGHRS and CDR2 YFSETQ. CDR3 sequence reads: CASSFGTGDEKLFF. CDR3 sequence (DNA): TGCGCCAGCAGCTTCGGGACAGGGGATGAAAAACTGTTTTTT.

The J gene is TRBJ2-5, the V gene TRBV2, with 7 bases fitting TRBD1. V was clipped by 8 bases and J by 2 bases; unmatched bases: 5. This CDR3 region has 13 residues. Germline assignment: CDR1 SNHLY and CDR2 FYNNEI. The CDR3 is CASGDSRQETQYF. Written as DNA, the CDR3 is TGTGCCAGCGGGGACAGTCGTCAAGAGACCCAGTACTTC. Filled out from reference TRBV2 and TRBJ2-5, the complete variable domain reads EPEVTQTPSHQVTQMGQEVILRCVPISNHLYFYWYRQILGQKVEFLVSFYNNEISEKSEIFDDQFSVERPDGSNFTLKIRSTKLEDSAMYFCASGDSRQETQYFGPGTRLLVL.

The chain couples TRBV28 to TRBJ2-7; D gene unclear. V lost 3 bases and J 2 bases, leaving 11 bases between the germline ends. CDR1 is MDHEN and CDR2 is SYDVKM in the germline V gene. The CDR3 consists of 14 residues. The CDR3 region is CASSFGSETYEQYF. The CDR3 bases are TGTGCCAGCAGTTTTGGGTCAGAAACCTACGAGCAGTACTTC.

The rearrangement links TRBV27 to TRBJ2-7; D is perhaps TRBD1 (6 bases). Trimming stripped 3 bases from V and 2 bases from J, with 11 bases between. There are 14 residues in the CDR3. The germline V gene has CDR1 MNHEY and CDR2 SMNVEV (reference sequence). The CDR3 is CASSFSRGAYEQYF. The CDR3, as DNA: TGTGCCAGCAGTTTTAGCAGGGGAGCCTACGAGCAGTACTTC.

This clone was counted many times. This chain links TRBV28 with TRBJ1-2; D not certain. Trimming removed 2 bases from V and 4 bases from J, with 5 bases in between. This CDR3 has 12 residues. CDR1 and CDR2 from the germline V gene are MDHEN and SYDVKM. The CDR3 DNA reads TGTGCCAGCAGTTTAACTCTCTATGGCTACACCTTC. This codes for CASSLTLYGYTF.

This clone was found a few times. The chain links TRBV19 to TRBJ2-7, with D possibly TRBD1 on 5 matching bases. In germline, CDR1 is LNHDA, CDR2 SQIVND (reference sequence). The CDR3 length is 14 residues. V lost 3 bases to trimming and J lost 3 bases, with 12 bases between them. DNA for the CDR3: TGTGCCAGTAGTATTGTAGGGGCCGACTACGAGCAGTACTTC. This gives the protein CASSIVGADYEQYF.